This T cell receptor beta chain came from a study of blood T cell repertoires in COVID-19. Overall study context: There were acute and convalescent COVID-19 samples, and they came from the United States, Italy and Spain. PBMCs, B-cell-depleted T cells, or T cells provided the cDNA or gDNA that made up the material.

Authors' data handling: From reference gene primer amplification, estimates of nucleated cell counts were derived. Libraries were prepared by immunoSEQ multiplex PCR; TCRdb keeps only in-frame clonotypes and omits some of them. V and J calls plus clone size are reproduced from that table; the DNA served to infer D and trimming. Here the sample spans about 300,000 clones, nearly 90% being singletons. Between the trimmed V and J ends, which lost 6 bases and 2 bases, there was a span of 13 bases. Germline V CDR1 and CDR2: SQVTM, ANQGSEA. CDR3 length: 13 residues. Which cohort a participant joined came from the clinical history participants gave.

The TCR originated in a woman younger than 45 who had recovered from COVID-19. V is TRBV29-1 and J is TRBJ1-1; perhaps TRBD1 as D (5 bases). Sequencing was carried out using PBMCs or T cells enriched from blood (not recorded which). CDR3 residues: CSVGHRVNTEAFF. The CDR3 DNA reads TGCAGCGTAGGACATAGGGTAAACACTGAAGCTTTCTTT.